This is a list of T cell receptor beta chains from one sample in a study of cytomegalovirus exposure and HLA in healthy donors. The protocol was immunoSEQ multiplex PCR, while the TCRdb copy is restricted to in-frame clones and leaves out a portion. The sample gives 95,000 to 150,000 clones, approximately 72% of which show up once; over 25% is in the top ten. Source material: PBMCs. Receptor source: a man aged 55 to 70 in good health and CMV-seropositive. The CDR3 runs from the conserved cysteine through the conserved F or W. D genes are given only for firm matches. Clone sizes are given selectively: once, few, many, or a class where the clone is expanded.

d_call: NA
clone_size: NA
v_call: TRBV15
j_call: TRBJ1-1
cdr3_nt: TGTGCCACCAGCAGGGGGAGGTTCGGACAACTCACTGAAGCTTTCTTT
cdr3_aa: CATSRGRFGQLTEAFF

d_call: NA
clone_size: few
v_call: TRBV29-1
j_call: TRBJ2-7
cdr3_nt: TGCAGCGTTGCGGAGGGGTACGAGCAGTACTTC
cdr3_aa: CSVAEGYEQYF

d_call: NA
clone_size: few
v_call: TRBV18
j_call: TRBJ2-5
cdr3_nt: TGTGCCAGCTCACGAAGCACCCGAAACCAAGAGACCCAGTACTTC
cdr3_aa: CASSRSTRNQETQYF

d_call: NA
clone_size: once
v_call: TRBV4-1
j_call: TRBJ1-2
cdr3_nt: TGCGCCAGCAGCCAGGAGGACGTACTCTATGGCTACACCTTC
cdr3_aa: CASSQEDVLYGYTF

d_call: NA
clone_size: few
v_call: TRBV5-4
j_call: TRBJ1-1
cdr3_nt: TGTGCCAGCAGCTTAAGCAGGGACACTGAAGCTTTCTTT
cdr3_aa: CASSLSRDTEAFF

d_call: TRBD1
clone_size: NA
v_call: TRBV18
j_call: TRBJ1-5
cdr3_nt: TGTGCCAGCTCACCCGCGACAGGGACGAGCAATCAGCCCCAGCATTTT
cdr3_aa: CASSPATGTSNQPQHF

d_call: TRBD1
clone_size: once
v_call: TRBV5-1
j_call: TRBJ2-1
cdr3_nt: TGCGCCAGCAGCATACCGGGACAGGAGCAGTTCTTC
cdr3_aa: CASSIPGQEQFF

d_call: TRBD1
clone_size: NA
v_call: TRBV12-5
j_call: TRBJ1-2
cdr3_nt: TGTGCTAGTGGTTTGGTACGGGGACAGCTCTATGGCTACACCTTC
cdr3_aa: CASGLVRGQLYGYTF

d_call: NA
clone_size: NA
v_call: TRBV18
j_call: TRBJ1-1
cdr3_nt: TGTGCCAGCTCACCTGACAGCATTTGGGACACTGAAGCTTTCTTT
cdr3_aa: CASSPDSIWDTEAFF

d_call: TRBD1
clone_size: NA
v_call: TRBV5-4
j_call: TRBJ1-1
cdr3_nt: TGTGCCAGCAGCTGGACAGGGGTGAACACTGAAGCTTTCTTT
cdr3_aa: CASSWTGVNTEAFF

d_call: NA
clone_size: NA
v_call: TRBV10-2
j_call: TRBJ1-5
cdr3_nt: TGCGCCAGCAGTGAAAGGGGCCGCAATCAGCCCCAGCATTTT
cdr3_aa: CASSERGRNQPQHF

d_call: NA
clone_size: NA
v_call: TRBV2
j_call: TRBJ2-3
cdr3_nt: TGTGCCAGCGCTGGACCACCTGACAGGGAGGAAGATACGCAGTATTTT
cdr3_aa: CASAGPPDREEDTQYF

d_call: NA
clone_size: few
v_call: TRBV7-2
j_call: TRBJ2-5
cdr3_nt: TGTGCCAGCAGCCTGAAACTAGTATTTCCCCAAGAGACCCAGTACTTC
cdr3_aa: CASSLKLVFPQETQYF

d_call: TRBD1
clone_size: few
v_call: TRBV5-6
j_call: TRBJ1-2
cdr3_nt: TGTGCCAGCAGCTTGGAGACAGGGACCTATGGCTACACCTTC
cdr3_aa: CASSLETGTYGYTF

d_call: NA
clone_size: NA
v_call: TRBV25-1
j_call: TRBJ1-1
cdr3_nt: TGTGCCAGCAGTTACCTAAACACTGAAGCTTTCTTT
cdr3_aa: CASSYLNTEAFF

d_call: TRBD2
clone_size: once
v_call: TRBV18
j_call: TRBJ2-3
cdr3_nt: TGTGCCAGCTCATCCGGGAGGGGATTATCTAGCACAGATACGCAGTATTTT
cdr3_aa: CASSSGRGLSSTDTQYF

d_call: NA
clone_size: NA
v_call: TRBV27
j_call: TRBJ2-1
cdr3_nt: TGTGCCAGCAGTTTATTTCAGGGCTACAATGAGCAGTTCTTC
cdr3_aa: CASSLFQGYNEQFF

d_call: NA
clone_size: NA
v_call: TRBV2
j_call: TRBJ1-5
cdr3_nt: TGTGCCAGCGGAGGGGGGGAATATCAGCCCCAGCATTTT
cdr3_aa: CASGGGEYQPQHF

d_call: TRBD2
clone_size: NA
v_call: TRBV5-1
j_call: TRBJ2-2
cdr3_nt: TGCGCCAGCAGCTTCGGGGGGACTAGCGAGGCCGGGGAGCTGTTTTTT
cdr3_aa: CASSFGGTSEAGELFF

d_call: NA
clone_size: NA
v_call: TRBV2
j_call: TRBJ1-5
cdr3_nt: TGTGCCAGCAGTGATCGGGTGGGTTATAGCAATCAGCCCCAGCATTTT
cdr3_aa: CASSDRVGYSNQPQHF

d_call: TRBD1
clone_size: NA
v_call: TRBV29-1
j_call: TRBJ2-7
cdr3_nt: TGCAGCGTTGAAGAGACAGGGGGCACCTACGAGCAGTACTTC
cdr3_aa: CSVEETGGTYEQYF

d_call: NA
clone_size: NA
v_call: TRBV6-5
j_call: TRBJ1-1
cdr3_nt: TGTGCCAGCAGTTACCGGGGGGTAACTGAAGCTTTCTTT
cdr3_aa: CASSYRGVTEAFF

d_call: NA
clone_size: once
v_call: TRBV11-2
j_call: TRBJ1-4
cdr3_nt: TGTGCCAGCAGCTTAGTCCCTAATGCTGGGGGGAAACTGTTTTTT
cdr3_aa: CASSLVPNAGGKLFF

d_call: TRBD2
clone_size: NA
v_call: TRBV5-4
j_call: TRBJ2-2
cdr3_nt: TGTGCCAGCAGCCTCACTAGCGGGAGGGCAACCGGGGAGCTGTTTTTT
cdr3_aa: CASSLTSGRATGELFF

d_call: TRBD1
clone_size: once
v_call: TRBV5-1
j_call: TRBJ2-7
cdr3_nt: TGCGCCAGCAGTTATACCGGGACAGGGGCCTACGAGCAGTACTTC
cdr3_aa: CASSYTGTGAYEQYF

d_call: NA
clone_size: once
v_call: TRBV7-3
j_call: TRBJ1-2
cdr3_nt: TGTGCCAGCAGCTTTAAACGGGGCTATGGCTACACCTTC
cdr3_aa: CASSFKRGYGYTF

d_call: TRBD2
clone_size: NA
v_call: TRBV9
j_call: TRBJ2-7
cdr3_nt: TGTGCCAGCAGCGTAGGACTAGCGACAACCTACGAGCAGTACTTC
cdr3_aa: CASSVGLATTYEQYF

d_call: NA
clone_size: NA
v_call: TRBV5-4
j_call: TRBJ1-5
cdr3_nt: TGTGCCAGCAGCTTGGGACAGGATCAGCCCCAGCATTTT
cdr3_aa: CASSLGQDQPQHF

d_call: NA
clone_size: NA
v_call: TRBV6-1
j_call: TRBJ1-4
cdr3_nt: TGTGCCAGCAGTGGGCATGACAGGTGGAATCTCGGAAAACTGTTTTTT
cdr3_aa: CASSGHDRWNLGKLFF

d_call: NA
clone_size: NA
v_call: TRBV19
j_call: TRBJ1-5
cdr3_nt: TGTGCCAGTAGTATTTCTTCCAGGGGAAATCAGCCCCAGCATTTT
cdr3_aa: CASSISSRGNQPQHF

d_call: NA
clone_size: NA
v_call: TRBV18
j_call: TRBJ1-3
cdr3_nt: TGCGCCAGCTCACCGCCGTATCGGGGATACGGAAACACCATATATTTT
cdr3_aa: CASSPPYRGYGNTIYF

d_call: NA
clone_size: NA
v_call: TRBV30
j_call: TRBJ1-2
cdr3_nt: TGTGCCTGGAGTGCCCCCGAACAGGGCATCTTTGGCTACACCTTC
cdr3_aa: CAWSAPEQGIFGYTF